The clone carrying this TCR beta chain was found a few times. The antigen is unknown. The data derive from a study of shared clonotypes between healthy human individuals. Whole-study context: Each donor's CD4 naive and CD4 memory cells filled three plates apiece, CD8 naive two, and CD8 memory one.

Study-level findings and limits: At large depth, rarefaction still showed sorted-subset sequencing to be incomplete.

Splitting of CD4+ cells produced CD45RA+ naive and CD45RA-negative memory subsets. TCRdb keeps only in-frame clones here, not all; method: immunoSEQ multiplex PCR. Among approximately 1,000,000 clones listed, approximately 80% were seen once. The CDR3 is 14 amino acids. Trimming took 4 bases from V and 4 from J; bases not matched to a gene: 4. Germline V CDR1 and CDR2: SGHRS, YFSETQ. The receptor was derived from a man between 18 and 35 years old in good health. Some clones in this sample may be carry-over from other donors' samples. The gene calls are TRBV5-1 and TRBJ2-2; 7 bases line up with TRBD1. The sequencing sample was made of memory CD4+ T cells from PBMCs. Stated subset: CD45RA-negative fraction. The CDR3, as DNA: TGCGCCAGCAGCGACAGGGTGGGCACCGGGGAGCTGTTTTTT. As protein: CASSDRVGTGELFF. Using reference TRBV5-1 and TRBJ2-2 for the parts outside the CDR3, the full variable domain is KAGVTQTPRYLIKTRGQQVTLSCSPISGHRSVSWYQQTPGQGLQFLFEYFSETQRNKGNFPGRFSGRQFSNSRSEMNVSTLELGDSALYLCASSDRVGTGELFFGEGSRLTVL.